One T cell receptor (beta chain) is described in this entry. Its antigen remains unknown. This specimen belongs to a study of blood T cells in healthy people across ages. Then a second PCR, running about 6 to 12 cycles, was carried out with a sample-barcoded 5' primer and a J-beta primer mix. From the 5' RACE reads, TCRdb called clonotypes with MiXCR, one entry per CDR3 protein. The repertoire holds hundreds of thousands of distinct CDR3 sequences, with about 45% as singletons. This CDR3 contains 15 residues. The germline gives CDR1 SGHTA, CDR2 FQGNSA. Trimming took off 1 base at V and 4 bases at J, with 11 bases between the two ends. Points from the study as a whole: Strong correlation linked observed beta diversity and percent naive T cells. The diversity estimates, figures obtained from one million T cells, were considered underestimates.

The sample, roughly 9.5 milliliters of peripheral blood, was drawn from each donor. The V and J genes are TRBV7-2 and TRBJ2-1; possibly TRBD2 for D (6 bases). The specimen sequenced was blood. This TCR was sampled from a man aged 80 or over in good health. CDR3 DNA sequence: TGTGCCAGCAGCTTAGAGACGGGGGAGTACAATGAGCAGTTCTTC. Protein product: CASSLETGEYNEQFF.